This T cell receptor (beta chain) appears in the sequencing data of a study of control samples from healthy donors and cancer patients. Measured with immunoSEQ multiplex PCR; TCRdb has only the in-frame clones, and not every one. In the table there are more than 25,000 clones, roughly nine tenths of which are singletons. About this clone itself: One junction end does not reproduce the germline sequence, and a read error may be involved.

Germline CDR1 reads WSHSY; CDR2 reads SAAADI. This CDR3 contains 16 residues. The chain couples TRBV10-2 to TRBJ2-1; the D gene is possibly TRBD2 (5 bases). Sequenced material: formalin-fixed, paraffin-embedded tissue. This clonotype originated in a female donor with melanoma. CDR3 DNA sequence: TGCGCCAGCGTCCCTAGCCGATTGGCTTCGTGGAATGGGCAGTTCTTC. Translated: CASVPSRLASWNGQFF.